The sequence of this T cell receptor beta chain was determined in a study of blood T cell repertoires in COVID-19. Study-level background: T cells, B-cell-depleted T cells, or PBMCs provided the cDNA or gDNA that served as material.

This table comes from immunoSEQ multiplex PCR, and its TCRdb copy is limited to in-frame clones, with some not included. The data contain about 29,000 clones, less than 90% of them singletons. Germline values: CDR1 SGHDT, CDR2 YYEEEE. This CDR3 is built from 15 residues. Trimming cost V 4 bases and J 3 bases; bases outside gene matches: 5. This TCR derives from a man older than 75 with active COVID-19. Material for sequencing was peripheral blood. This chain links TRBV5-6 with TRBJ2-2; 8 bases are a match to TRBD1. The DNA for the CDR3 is TGTGCCAGCAGCCCCCCGACAGGGGACACCGGGGAGCTGTTTTTT. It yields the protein CASSPPTGDTGELFF.